This T cell receptor (beta chain) derives from a study of CD8+ T cells in alopecia areata. Study summary: Scalp area affected, as a percentage, set the severity score of treated patients.

Study-level results: Possibly because of HLA-related factors, TCR sharing was less clear across patients than in mice.

Only a few counts were recorded for this clone. Its antigen is unknown. cDNA reverse transcribed from extracted RNA served as the sequencing template. Repertoires were generated with immunoSEQ multiplex PCR, while TCRdb's copy carries only in-frame clones and drops some. The sample yields about 300,000 clones, 55% to 75% seen once. V lost 5 bases, J lost 2 bases, and 13 bases lay in between. The length of the CDR3 is 13 residues. In germline, CDR1 is SQVTM, CDR2 ANQGSEA. Documented treatment: oral pan-JAK inhibitor, 5-10 mg twice daily. The clonotype was recovered from a human donor with alopecia areata. V usage is TRBV29-1 and J usage is TRBJ2-7; D gene uncertain. The specimen comprised CD4+ T cells sorted from blood, sampled at week 24, from a patient treated with tofacitinib. The DNA of the CDR3 is TGCAGCGTTTCGATCCCACCTACCTACGAGCAGTACTTC. This gives the protein CSVSIPPTYEQYF.